One TCR beta chain is described in this entry. The study tagged each TCR cDNA molecule with a unique molecular identifier. A single record per CDR3 protein comes from TCRdb applying MiXCR to the 5' RACE reads. The sample lists 50,000 to 65,000 distinct CDR3 sequences, approximately 7% occurring once. The sample comes from a study of spatial heterogeneity in lung cancer. CDR3 length equals 12 residues. V gave up 2 bases and J gave up 5 bases, with 5 bases separating them. Germline V lookup: CDR1 SGHTA, CDR2 FQGNSA. The time point was: sample taken at primary tumor resection. Tumor, nontumor lung or frozen PBMC supplied whole RNA, sequenced without sorting.

This chain links TRBV7-2 with TRBJ2-3, with D uncertain. Source: PBMCs, taken at surgery. This sequence was found in a female donor with early-stage non-small cell lung cancer. CDR3 amino acids: CASSLSRDTQYF. The CDR3 DNA reads TGTGCCAGCAGCTTATCTAGAGATACGCAGTATTTT.